This record concerns one TCR beta chain sequence. Trimming cost V 4 bases and J 5 bases; bases outside gene matches: 10. Germline V gene data show CDR1 as SGHRS and CDR2 as YFSETQ. The CDR3 length is 15 residues. This sample was included in a study of blood T cell repertoires in COVID-19. Only in-frame clones appear in the TCRdb table, and some are missing; sequencing was by immunoSEQ multiplex PCR. Here the sample spans some 400,000 clones, 75% to 90% being singletons. The clonotype was recovered from a man aged 30 to 39 who had recovered from COVID-19. The rearrangement uses TRBV5-1 and TRBJ1-2, with TRBD1 matching over 8 bases. The specimen sequenced was PBMCs or T cells enriched from blood (not recorded which). This CDR3 reads CASSVGQGILYGYTF. The CDR3 DNA follows: TGCGCCAGCAGCGTCGGACAGGGAATTTTGTATGGCTACACCTTC.